This TCR beta chain was retrieved from a study of circulating and synovial CD4+ cells in juvenile arthritis (dated by TCRdb to 2013 to 2016). With regard to the full study: TCRbeta CDR3 repertoires of circulating HLA-DR+ CD4 T cells, bulk blood CD4 T cells and synovial CD4 T cells were compared within each patient. Repertoire sequencing was performed with the aim of confirming enrichment of synovial clonotypes in a circulating synovial-like CD4 T cell subset. General conclusions and limits of the study: Because CPL samples and bulk blood CD4 samples differed in T cell genome counts by at least an order of magnitude, sample-size effects were addressed. Because overlap with synovium rose as sequencing depth increased, the measured fractions of shared clonotypes likely underestimated the overlap of the full repertoire. Synovial and circulating pathogenic-like lymphocyte repertoires were less diverse than bulk blood CD4 repertoires, and some CPL samples were as oligoclonal as synovium. Circulating pathogenic-like lymphocytes clustered together with synovial T cells, and compared with bulk blood, the circulating pathogenic-like lymphocytes shared a substantially higher fraction of CDR3 sequences with synovium. The difference between circulating pathogenic-like lymphocytes and bulk blood T cells was not detected by traditional Vbeta family usage analysis.

With regard to this clone: This receptor's antigen is unknown. No clone much larger than this one lies a single base away; base qualities are absent.

CDR1 MDHEN and CDR2 SYDVKM are derived from the germline V gene. Spanning cysteine to phenylalanine, the CDR3 consists of 14 amino acids. Only the CDR3 part of the read is kept: 42 bases, read in frame from the first base. The junction carries 10 bases between V and J, which are trimmed by 7 bases and 0 bases respectively. Library prep was done by the immunoSEQ multiplex PCR assay. TCRbeta CDR3 sequencing was carried out by an external provider as a commercial service. Regarding the original processing steps: The analyses relied on productive nucleotide sequences along with amino acid sequences obtained through in silico translation. To equalise sample size, diversity was assessed as Renyi entropy across alpha values by taking the median of 200 repeated subsamples. The distance between each pair of repertoires was calculated as one minus the Chao-modified Jaccard index, which corrects for under-sampling, and this distance was used for clustering. Frequency-weighted overlap with synovial clonotypes was computed over 200 sample sizes, 200 draws without replacement each, and reported at the smaller sample's size. Imported from immuneACCESS, the table was reduced by TCRdb to in-frame sequences with V and J called. These copies leave out some clones; in studies compared against another copy, an unresolved V gene accounts for under half, and the cause of the remainder is not known. That table gives V, J and clone size, and the DNA gave D and trimming. The sample table shows 30,000 to 40,000 clones, and 90% to 95% are seen once. About 0.68% of the sample is in the top ten clones.

The sequenced samples came from patients who had active juvenile idiopathic arthritis. Cells were sorted right after thawing, and dead cells were excluded with Live/Dead Fixable Near-IR Stain. Sequenced material: CD4+ T cells from blood. The V and J segments used are TRBV28 and TRBJ2-4; D gene: possibly TRBD1, on 6 matching bases. This TCR was sampled from a human donor with juvenile idiopathic arthritis. DNA sequence: TGTGCCAGCACCTTGGGGGCAGCCAAAAACATTCAGTACTTC. The encoded protein is CASTLGAAKNIQYF.